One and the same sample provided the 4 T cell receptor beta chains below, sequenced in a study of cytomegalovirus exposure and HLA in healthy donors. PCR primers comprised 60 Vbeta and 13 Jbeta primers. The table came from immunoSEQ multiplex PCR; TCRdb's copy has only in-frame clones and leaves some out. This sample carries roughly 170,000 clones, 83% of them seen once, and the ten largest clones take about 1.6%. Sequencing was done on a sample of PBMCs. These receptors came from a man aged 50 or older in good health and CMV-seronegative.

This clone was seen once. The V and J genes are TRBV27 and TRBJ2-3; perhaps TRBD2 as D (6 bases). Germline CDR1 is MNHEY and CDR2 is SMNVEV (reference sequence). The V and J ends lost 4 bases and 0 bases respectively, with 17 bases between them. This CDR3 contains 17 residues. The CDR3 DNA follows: TGTGCCAGCAGTTCCGACCGGATCAGCGGGAGCACAGATACGCAGTATTTT. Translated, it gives CASSSDRISGSTDTQYF.

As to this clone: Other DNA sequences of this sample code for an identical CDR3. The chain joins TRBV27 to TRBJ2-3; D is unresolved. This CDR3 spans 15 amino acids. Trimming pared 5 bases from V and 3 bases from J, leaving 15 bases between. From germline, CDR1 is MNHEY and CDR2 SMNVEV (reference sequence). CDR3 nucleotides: TGTGCCAGCAGTCTCCTCGGAGCTAGTACAGATACGCAGTATTTT. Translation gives CASSLLGASTDTQYF.

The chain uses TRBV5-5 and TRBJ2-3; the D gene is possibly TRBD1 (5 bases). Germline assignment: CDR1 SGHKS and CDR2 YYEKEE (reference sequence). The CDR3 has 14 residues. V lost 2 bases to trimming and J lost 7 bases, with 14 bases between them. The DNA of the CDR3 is TGTGCCAGCAGCTTTTTTCAGGGAAAAAATACGCAGTATTTT. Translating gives CASSFFQGKNTQYF.

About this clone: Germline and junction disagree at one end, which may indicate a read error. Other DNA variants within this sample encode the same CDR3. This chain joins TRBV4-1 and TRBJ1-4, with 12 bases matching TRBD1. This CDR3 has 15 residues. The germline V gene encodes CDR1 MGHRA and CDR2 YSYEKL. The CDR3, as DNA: TGCGCCAGCAGGGGACAGGGGGCAACCAATGAAAAACTGTTTTTT. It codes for CASRGQGATNEKLFF.